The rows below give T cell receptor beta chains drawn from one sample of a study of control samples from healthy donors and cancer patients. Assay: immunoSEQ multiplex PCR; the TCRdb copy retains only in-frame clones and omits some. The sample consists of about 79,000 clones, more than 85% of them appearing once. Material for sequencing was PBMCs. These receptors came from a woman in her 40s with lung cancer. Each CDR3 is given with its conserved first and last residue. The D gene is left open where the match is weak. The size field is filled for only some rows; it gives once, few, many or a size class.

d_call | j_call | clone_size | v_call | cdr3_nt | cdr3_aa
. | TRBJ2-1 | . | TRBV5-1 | TGCGCCAGCAGCTTGAGAACCGCTTACAATGAGCAGTTCTTC | CASSLRTAYNEQFF
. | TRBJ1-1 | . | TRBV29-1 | TGCAGCGTCATAATTGGTTTCGTGTCGAACACTGAAGCTTTCTTT | CSVIIGFVSNTEAFF
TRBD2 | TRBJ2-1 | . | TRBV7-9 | TGTGCCAGCAGCCATGCTAGCGGGTGGTACAATGAGCAGTTCTTC | CASSHASGWYNEQFF
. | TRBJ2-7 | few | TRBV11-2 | TGTGCCAGCAGCTTAGCGTATGAGCAGTACTTC | CASSLAYEQYF
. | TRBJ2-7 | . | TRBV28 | TGTGCCAGCACCCGAGGGGGGGGTGGCTCCTACGAGCAGTACTTC | CASTRGGGGSYEQYF
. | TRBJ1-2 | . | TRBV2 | TGTGCCAGCAGTGGGTCTCTCGGTGTTAACTATGGCTACACCTTC | CASSGSLGVNYGYTF
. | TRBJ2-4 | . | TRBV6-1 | TGTGCCAGCAGTGATGGAGTCGAGGGAAACATTCAGTACTTC | CASSDGVEGNIQYF
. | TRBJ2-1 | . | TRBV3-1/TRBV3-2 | TGTGCCAGCGGGGGGTCTAACAATGAGCAGTTCTTC | CASGGSNNEQFF
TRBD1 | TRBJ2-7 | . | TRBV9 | TGTGCCAGCAGCGTGGGACAGCGAACCTACGAGCAGTACTTC | CASSVGQRTYEQYF
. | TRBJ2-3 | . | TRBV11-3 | TGTGCCAGCAGCTTTGGTGCAGGGAGAGGAGATACGCAGTATTTT | CASSFGAGRGDTQYF
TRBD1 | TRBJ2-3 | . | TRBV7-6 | TGTGCCAGCAGCTCCGAGGGACAGTTCACAGATACGCAGTATTTT | CASSSEGQFTDTQYF
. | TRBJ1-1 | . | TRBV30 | TGTGCCTGGAGTGTTATATGGCAGGGGAACACTGAAGCTTTCTTT | CAWSVIWQGNTEAFF
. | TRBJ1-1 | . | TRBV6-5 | TGTGCCAGCAGTCAAAAGTGGGGCACTGAAGCTTTCTTT | CASSQKWGTEAFF
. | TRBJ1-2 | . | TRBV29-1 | TGCAGCGCCGGGGAGGCGGGCTACACCTTC | CSAGEAGYTF
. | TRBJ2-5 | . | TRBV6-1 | TGTGCCAGCAGTGAACGGAAAGGAGGGGGCCAAGAGACCCAGTACTTC | CASSERKGGGQETQYF
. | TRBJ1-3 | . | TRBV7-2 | TGTGCCAGCAGTCTGACCCCCCTCTCTGGAAACACCATATATTTT | CASSLTPLSGNTIYF
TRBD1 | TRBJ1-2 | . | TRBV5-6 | TGTGCCAGCAGCCCGCAGGGGGCGAATGGCTACACCTTC | CASSPQGANGYTF
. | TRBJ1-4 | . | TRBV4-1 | TGCGCCAGCAGCCTAGGACAGCTTAATGAAAAACTGTTTTTT | CASSLGQLNEKLFF